A selection of T cell receptor beta chains follows, all from one sample in a study of CD8 T cells in ankylosing spondylitis. TCRdb recomputed calls from the 5' RACE reads with MiXCR, one row per CDR3 protein. Counted here are about 700,000 distinct CDR3 sequences, 15% to 20% occurring once; the ten biggest clones make up over 15%. The sample consisted of blood, either unsorted or a sorted T cell fraction (not recorded which). These receptors were taken from a male donor with ankylosing spondylitis. CDR3s include the opening cysteine and the closing phenylalanine or tryptophan. The D gene is left open where the match is weak. Only some rows state a clone size, as once, few, many or a class for expanded clones.

j_gene | d_gene | abundance | v_gene | CDR3aa | CDR3nt
TRBJ2-5 | NA | NA | TRBV7-8 | CASSPPWTVKETQYF | TGTGCCAGCAGCCCACCATGGACAGTAAAAGAGACCCAGTACTTC
TRBJ2-7 | NA | NA | TRBV20-1 | CSARGSLGGFEQYF | TGCAGTGCTAGGGGGTCTCTCGGGGGATTTGAGCAGTACTTC
TRBJ2-4 | NA | few | TRBV7-3 | CASSLGGGNIQYF | TGTGCCAGCAGCTTAGGGGGCGGAAACATTCAGTACTTC
TRBJ1-1 | NA | NA | TRBV5-6 | CASSLDRETEAFF | TGTGCCAGCAGCTTGGACAGGGAAACTGAAGCTTTCTTT
TRBJ2-2 | TRBD2 | NA | TRBV7-9 | CAGSGVTNTGELFF | TGTGCCGGTAGCGGGGTAACGAACACCGGGGAGCTGTTTTTT
TRBJ1-4 | NA | NA | TRBV7-8 | CASSSGRGKTGKLFF | TGTGCCAGCAGCTCTGGCAGGGGAAAAACTGGAAAACTGTTTTTT
TRBJ2-3 | TRBD2 | NA | TRBV3-1 | CASRPRGLAGPPSTDTQYF | TGTGCCAGCAGACCCCGGGGATTAGCGGGGCCCCCTAGCACAGATACGCAGTATTTT
TRBJ1-4 | NA | few | TRBV5-1 | CASSRDGAGAGEKLFF | TGCGCCAGCAGCCGGGACGGGGCAGGAGCCGGCGAAAAACTGTTTTTT
TRBJ2-5 | NA | few | TRBV15 | CATSRGTETQYF | TGTGCCACCAGCAGAGGCACGGAGACCCAGTACTTC
TRBJ1-2 | NA | NA | TRBV6-5 | CASSYSAGDYGYTF | TGTGCCAGCAGTTACTCAGCAGGGGACTATGGCTACACCTTC
TRBJ1-1 | TRBD1 | NA | TRBV7-9 | CASSLGQDEAFF | TGTGCCAGCAGCTTGGGACAGGATGAAGCTTTCTTT
TRBJ2-1 | NA | NA | TRBV4-1 | CASSLTGEQFF | TGCGCCAGCAGCCTCACAGGGGAGCAGTTCTTC
TRBJ2-3 | NA | few | TRBV10-3 | CAISDLADDTDTQYF | TGTGCCATCAGTGATTTGGCAGACGATACGGATACGCAGTATTTT
TRBJ1-3 | NA | NA | TRBV7-2 | CASSPLGGNSGNTIYF | TGTGCCAGCAGCCCCCTGGGGGGCAACTCTGGAAACACCATATATTTT
TRBJ1-6 | NA | NA | TRBV10-3 | CAIRNSDLYNSPLHF | TGTGCCATCAGGAACAGCGACCTCTATAATTCACCCCTCCACTTT
TRBJ2-5 | NA | NA | TRBV3-1 | CASSQKKEHRGGQETQYF | TGTGCCAGCAGCCAAAAGAAGGAACACAGGGGAGGCCAAGAGACCCAGTACTTC
TRBJ2-7 | TRBD1 | NA | TRBV7-2 | CASSWGTGGGEQYF | TGTGCCAGCAGCTGGGGGACAGGGGGCGGCGAGCAGTACTTC
TRBJ2-1 | TRBD1 | few | TRBV12-5 | CASGLVTGGYNEQFF | TGTGCTAGTGGTTTGGTCACAGGGGGCTACAATGAGCAGTTCTTC
TRBJ2-1 | NA | NA | TRBV4-1 | CASSPEVGPPRNEQFF | TGCGCCAGCAGCCCCGAGGTAGGGCCCCCGCGCAATGAGCAGTTCTTC
TRBJ2-1 | NA | NA | TRBV5-1 | CASSLAMSAGGPEQFF | TGCGCCAGCAGCTTGGCGATGAGTGCGGGTGGACCTGAGCAGTTCTTC
TRBJ1-1 | NA | few | TRBV7-2 | CASSFSGGLNTEAFF | TGTGCCAGCAGCTTTAGCGGGGGTTTGAACACTGAAGCTTTCTTT
TRBJ2-1 | TRBD2 | NA | TRBV20-1 | CSATRAGGGFNEQFF | TGCAGTGCTACCCGAGCGGGAGGTGGTTTCAATGAGCAGTTCTTC
TRBJ2-5 | TRBD1 | many | TRBV5-6 | CASSLEGTGQETQYF | TGTGCCAGCAGCTTGGAGGGGACAGGGCAAGAGACCCAGTACTTC
TRBJ2-1 | TRBD2 | NA | TRBV4-1 | CASSQGTLWEGYNEQFF | TGCGCCAGCAGCCAAGGGACGTTGTGGGAGGGCTACAATGAGCAGTTCTTC
TRBJ2-7 | TRBD2 | few | TRBV2 | CASRLALNYEQYF | TGTGCCAGCAGACTAGCGCTTAACTACGAGCAGTACTTC
TRBJ1-1 | TRBD1 | few | TRBV12-3/TRBV12-4 | CASSLRAGGTNTEAFF | TGTGCCAGCAGTTTAAGGGCAGGGGGCACGAACACTGAAGCTTTCTTT
TRBJ2-1 | TRBD2 | many | TRBV5-1 | CASSLDGTTIIGQFF | TGCGCCAGCAGCTTGGACGGGACTACAATAATAGGGCAGTTCTTC
TRBJ2-1 | NA | NA | TRBV28 | CLVGGNYNEQFF | TGCTTGGTTGGGGGGAATTACAATGAGCAGTTCTTC
TRBJ2-7 | NA | NA | TRBV20-1 | CSAPAESGFSYEQYF | TGCAGTGCGCCAGCAGAAAGCGGGTTCTCCTACGAGCAGTACTTC
TRBJ2-2 | NA | few | TRBV11-2 | CASSAGLGELFF | TGTGCCAGCAGCGCCGGACTGGGGGAGCTGTTTTTT
TRBJ2-3 | NA | few | TRBV7-2 | CASSLGWGEGMTDTQYF | TGTGCCAGCAGCCTGGGCTGGGGGGAAGGCATGACAGATACGCAGTATTTT